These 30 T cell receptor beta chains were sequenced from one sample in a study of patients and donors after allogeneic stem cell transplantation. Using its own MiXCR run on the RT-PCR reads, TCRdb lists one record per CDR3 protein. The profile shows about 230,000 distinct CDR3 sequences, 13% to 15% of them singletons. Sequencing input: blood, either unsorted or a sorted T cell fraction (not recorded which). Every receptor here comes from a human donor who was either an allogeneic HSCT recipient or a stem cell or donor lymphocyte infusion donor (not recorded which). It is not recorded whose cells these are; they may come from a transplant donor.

The CDR3 bases are TGTGCCAGCAGCCCGGGCGATCCCGGAAACACCATATATTTT. This encodes CASSPGDPGNTIYF. The genes are TRBV5-8 and TRBJ1-3, with D uncertain. V was trimmed by 4 bases and J by 4 bases, leaving 12 bases between them. CDR3 length: 14 residues. CDR1 is SGHTS and CDR2 is YDEGEE in the germline V gene.

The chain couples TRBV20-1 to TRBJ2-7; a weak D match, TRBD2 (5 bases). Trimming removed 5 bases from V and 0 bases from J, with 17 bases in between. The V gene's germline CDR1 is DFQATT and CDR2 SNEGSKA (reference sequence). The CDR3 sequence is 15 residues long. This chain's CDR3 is CSASGVWQNSYEQYF. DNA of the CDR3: TGCAGTGCTTCCGGGGTGTGGCAGAACTCCTACGAGCAGTACTTC.

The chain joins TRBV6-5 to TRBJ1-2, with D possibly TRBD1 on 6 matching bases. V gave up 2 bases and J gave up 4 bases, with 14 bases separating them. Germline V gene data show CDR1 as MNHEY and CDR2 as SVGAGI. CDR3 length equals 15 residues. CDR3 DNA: TGTGCCAGCAGTTACCGCGTTGGACAGATCTATGGCTACACCTTC. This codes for CASSYRVGQIYGYTF.

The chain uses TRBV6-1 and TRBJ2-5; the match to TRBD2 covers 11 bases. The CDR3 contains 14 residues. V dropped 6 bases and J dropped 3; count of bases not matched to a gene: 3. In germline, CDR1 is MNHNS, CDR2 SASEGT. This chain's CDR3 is CASRKLAGEETQYF. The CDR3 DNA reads TGTGCCAGCAGAAAACTAGCGGGGGAAGAGACCCAGTACTTC.

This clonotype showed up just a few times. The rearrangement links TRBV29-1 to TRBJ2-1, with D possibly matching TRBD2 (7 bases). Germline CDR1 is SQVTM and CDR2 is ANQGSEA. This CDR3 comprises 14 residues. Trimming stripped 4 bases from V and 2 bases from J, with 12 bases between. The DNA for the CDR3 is TGCAGCGTTGCAGGCGGGGGCACCTACAATGAGCAGTTCTTC. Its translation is CSVAGGGTYNEQFF.

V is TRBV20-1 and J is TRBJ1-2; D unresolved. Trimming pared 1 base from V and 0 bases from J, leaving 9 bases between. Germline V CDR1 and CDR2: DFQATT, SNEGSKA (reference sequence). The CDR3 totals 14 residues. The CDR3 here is CSARVPPPNYGYTF. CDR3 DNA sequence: TGCAGTGCTAGAGTCCCTCCGCCTAACTATGGCTACACCTTC.

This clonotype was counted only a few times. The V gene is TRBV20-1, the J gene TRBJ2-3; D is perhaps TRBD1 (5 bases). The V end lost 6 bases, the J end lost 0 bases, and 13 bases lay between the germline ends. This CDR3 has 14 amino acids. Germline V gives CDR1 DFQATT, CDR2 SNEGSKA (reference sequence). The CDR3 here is CSANTGDSTDTQYF. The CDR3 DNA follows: TGCAGTGCAAATACAGGTGATAGCACAGATACGCAGTATTTT.

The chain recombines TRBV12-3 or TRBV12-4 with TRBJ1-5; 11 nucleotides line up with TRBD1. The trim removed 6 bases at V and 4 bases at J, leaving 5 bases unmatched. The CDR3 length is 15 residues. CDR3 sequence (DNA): TGTGCCAGCAGGGGACAGGGGGTGGGTAATCAGCCCCAGCATTTT. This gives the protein CASRGQGVGNQPQHF.

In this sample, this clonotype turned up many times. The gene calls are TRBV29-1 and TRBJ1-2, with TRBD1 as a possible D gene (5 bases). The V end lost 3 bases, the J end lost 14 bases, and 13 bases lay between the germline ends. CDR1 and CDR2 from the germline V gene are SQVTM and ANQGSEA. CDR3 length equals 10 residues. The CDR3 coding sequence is TGCAGCGTTGAGGGACGGTGGGCAACCTTC. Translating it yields CSVEGRWATF.

The DNA of the CDR3 is TGTGCCAGCAGTGGGACTAGCGGGGTCACAGATACGCAGTATTTT. Its translation is CASSGTSGVTDTQYF. The chain joins TRBV6-1 to TRBJ2-3; 12 positions match TRBD2. J gave up 2 bases and V 4 bases, and 1 base lay outside the gene matches. The CDR3 is 15 residues long. Germline loops: CDR1 MNHNS, CDR2 SASEGT.

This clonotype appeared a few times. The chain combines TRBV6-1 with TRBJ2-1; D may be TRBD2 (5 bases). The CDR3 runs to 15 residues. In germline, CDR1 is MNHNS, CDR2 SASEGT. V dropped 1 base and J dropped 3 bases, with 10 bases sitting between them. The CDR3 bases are TGTGCCAGCAGTGAAGGGCCGGGGATCTACAATGAGCAGTTCTTC. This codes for CASSEGPGIYNEQFF.

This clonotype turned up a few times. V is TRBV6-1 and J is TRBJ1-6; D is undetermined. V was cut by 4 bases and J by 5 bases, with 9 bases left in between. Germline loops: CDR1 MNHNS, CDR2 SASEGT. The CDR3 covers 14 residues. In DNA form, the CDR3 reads TGTGCCAGCAGTGGGGCTTGGGATAATTCACCCCTCCACTTT. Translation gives CASSGAWDNSPLHF.

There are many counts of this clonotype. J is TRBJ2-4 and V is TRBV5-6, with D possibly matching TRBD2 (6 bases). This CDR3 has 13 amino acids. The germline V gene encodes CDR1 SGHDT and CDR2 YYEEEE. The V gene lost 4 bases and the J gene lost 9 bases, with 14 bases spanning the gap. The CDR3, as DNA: TGTGCCAGCAGCACCGGGACTGCCAGCATTCAGTACTTC. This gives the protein CASSTGTASIQYF.

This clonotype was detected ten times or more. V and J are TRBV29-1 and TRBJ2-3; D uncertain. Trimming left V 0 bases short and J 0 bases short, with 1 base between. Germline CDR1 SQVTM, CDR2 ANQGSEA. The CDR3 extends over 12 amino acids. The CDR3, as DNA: TGCAGCGTTGAAGAGAGCACAGATACGCAGTATTTT. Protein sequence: CSVEESTDTQYF.

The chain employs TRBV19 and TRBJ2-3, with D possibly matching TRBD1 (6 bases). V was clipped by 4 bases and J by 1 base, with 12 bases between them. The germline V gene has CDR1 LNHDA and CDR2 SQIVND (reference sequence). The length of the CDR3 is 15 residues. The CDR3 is CASSSPTGGTDTQYF. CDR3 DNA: TGTGCCAGTAGTAGCCCGACAGGAGGCACAGATACGCAGTATTTT.

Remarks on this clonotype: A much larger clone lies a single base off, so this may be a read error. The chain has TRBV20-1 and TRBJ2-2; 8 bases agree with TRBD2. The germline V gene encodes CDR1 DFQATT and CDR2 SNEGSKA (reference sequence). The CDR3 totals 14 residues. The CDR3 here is CSASKRGSTGELLF. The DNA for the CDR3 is TGCAGTGCTAGCAAGCGGGGGAGCACCGGGGAGCTGCTTTTT.

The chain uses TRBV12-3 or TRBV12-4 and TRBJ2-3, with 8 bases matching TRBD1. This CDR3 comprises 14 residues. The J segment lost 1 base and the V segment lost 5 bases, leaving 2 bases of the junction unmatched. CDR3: CASSQTGGTDTQYF. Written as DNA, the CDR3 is TGTGCCAGCAGTCAGACAGGGGGCACAGATACGCAGTATTTT.

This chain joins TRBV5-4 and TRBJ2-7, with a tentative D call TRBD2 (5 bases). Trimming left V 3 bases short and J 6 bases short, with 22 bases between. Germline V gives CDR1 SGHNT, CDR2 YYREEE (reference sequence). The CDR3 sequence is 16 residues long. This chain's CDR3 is CASSWGGIGVGGEQYF. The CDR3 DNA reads TGTGCCAGCAGCTGGGGTGGTATCGGGGTCGGTGGCGAGCAGTACTTC.

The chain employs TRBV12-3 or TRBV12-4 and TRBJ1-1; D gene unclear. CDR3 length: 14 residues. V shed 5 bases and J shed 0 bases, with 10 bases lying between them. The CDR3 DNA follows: TGTGCCAGCAGTCAGACGGCTATGAACACTGAAGCTTTCTTT. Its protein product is CASSQTAMNTEAFF.

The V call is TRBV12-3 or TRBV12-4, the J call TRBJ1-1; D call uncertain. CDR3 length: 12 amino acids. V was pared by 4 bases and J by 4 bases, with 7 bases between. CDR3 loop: CASSSYGTEAFF. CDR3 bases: TGTGCCAGCAGTTCGTACGGCACTGAAGCTTTCTTT.

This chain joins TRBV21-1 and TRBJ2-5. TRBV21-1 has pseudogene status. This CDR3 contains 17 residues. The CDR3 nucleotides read TGTGCCAGCAGCAAAGTAGTACAGTTGCTTTTCCAAGAGACCCAGTACTTC. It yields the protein CASSKVVQLLFQETQYF.

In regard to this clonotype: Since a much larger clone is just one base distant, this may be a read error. CDR3 DNA sequence: TGTGCCAGCAGCCCGGGGGACTATGGCTACACCTTC. Translating gives CASSPGDYGYTF. The chain combines TRBV7-9 with TRBJ1-2, with a possible D match to TRBD1 (5 bases). The CDR3 spans 12 residues. Germline CDR1 reads SEHNR; CDR2 reads FQNEAQ (reference sequence). Trimming left V 5 bases short and J 3 bases short, with 7 bases between.

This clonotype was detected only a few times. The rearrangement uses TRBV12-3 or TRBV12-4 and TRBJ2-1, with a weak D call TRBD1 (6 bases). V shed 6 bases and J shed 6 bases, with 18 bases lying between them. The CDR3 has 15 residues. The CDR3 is CASSLLWTEGNEQFF. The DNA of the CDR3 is TGTGCCAGCAGCTTACTCTGGACAGAAGGCAATGAGCAGTTCTTC.

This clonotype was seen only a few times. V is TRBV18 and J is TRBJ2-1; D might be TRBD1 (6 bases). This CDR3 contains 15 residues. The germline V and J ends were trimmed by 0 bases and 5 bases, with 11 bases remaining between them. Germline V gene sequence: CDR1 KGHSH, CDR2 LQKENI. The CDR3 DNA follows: TGTGCCAGCTCACCACCGGGGACACCTCACAATGAGCAGTTCTTC. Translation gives CASSPPGTPHNEQFF.

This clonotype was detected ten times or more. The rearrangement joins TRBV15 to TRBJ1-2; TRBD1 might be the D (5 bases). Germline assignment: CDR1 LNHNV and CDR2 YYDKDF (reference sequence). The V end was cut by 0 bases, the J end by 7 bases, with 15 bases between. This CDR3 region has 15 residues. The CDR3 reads CATSRDFEGRGGYTF. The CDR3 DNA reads TGTGCCACCAGCAGAGATTTCGAGGGAAGGGGTGGCTACACCTTC.

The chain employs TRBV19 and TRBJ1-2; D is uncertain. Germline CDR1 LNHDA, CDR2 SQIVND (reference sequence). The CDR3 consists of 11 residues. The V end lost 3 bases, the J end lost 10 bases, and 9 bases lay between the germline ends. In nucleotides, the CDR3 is TGTGCCAGTAGTATGCCAGGCGACTACACCTTC. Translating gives CASSMPGDYTF.

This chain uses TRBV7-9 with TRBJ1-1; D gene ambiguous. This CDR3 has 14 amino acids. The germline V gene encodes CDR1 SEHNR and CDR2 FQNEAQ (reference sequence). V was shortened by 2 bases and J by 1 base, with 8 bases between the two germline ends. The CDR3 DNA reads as TGTGCCAGCAGCTTACAATCCCCGAACACTGAAGCTTTCTTT. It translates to CASSLQSPNTEAFF.

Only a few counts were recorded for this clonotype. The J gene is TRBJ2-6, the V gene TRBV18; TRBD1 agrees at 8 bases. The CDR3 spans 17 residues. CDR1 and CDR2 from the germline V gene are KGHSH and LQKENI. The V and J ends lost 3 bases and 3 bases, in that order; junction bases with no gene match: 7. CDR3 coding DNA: TGTGCCAGCTCACCCCGGACAGGGTCGAGTGGGGCCAACGTCCTGACTTTC. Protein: CASSPRTGSSGANVLTF.

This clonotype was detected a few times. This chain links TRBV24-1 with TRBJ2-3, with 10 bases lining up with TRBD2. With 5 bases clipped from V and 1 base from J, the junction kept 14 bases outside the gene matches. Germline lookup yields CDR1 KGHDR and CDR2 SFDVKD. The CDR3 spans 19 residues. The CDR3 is CATSAPLGRTSGGTDTQYF. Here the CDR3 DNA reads TGTGCCACCAGTGCCCCTTTAGGAAGGACTAGCGGAGGCACAGATACGCAGTATTTT.

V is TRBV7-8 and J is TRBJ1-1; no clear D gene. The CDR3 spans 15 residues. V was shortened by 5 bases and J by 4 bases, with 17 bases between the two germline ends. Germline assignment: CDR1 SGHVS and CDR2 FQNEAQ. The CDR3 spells CASSAIIATGTEAFF. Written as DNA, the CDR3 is TGTGCCAGCAGCGCTATTATCGCAACGGGCACTGAAGCTTTCTTT.